These 31 T cell receptor beta chains were sequenced from one sample in a study of T-cell reconstitution after alpha-beta-depleted transplantation in children (dated by TCRdb to the mid-2010s). The treatment or condition label on this specimen signifies: allogeneic hematopoietic cell transplantation with graft depleted of TCRalphabeta T cells and CD19 B cells. Library preparation used PCR. Sequenced on an Illumina HiSeq 2500. TCR libraries were prepared with molecular barcoding, using unique molecular identifiers to normalize TCRbeta repertoire quantification. TCRdb ran its own pipeline on the public reads, namely fastp trimming at Q25 and MiXCR clone calling, and kept in-frame beta chains. Rows are combined by CDR3 protein, so each entry shows the most common genes and DNA. The sample table holds 200,000 to 250,000 distinct CDR3 sequences, of which approximately 6.3% were seen once. Approximately 5.7% of the sample lies in the top ten.

Here the sequenced sample was PBMCs, taken before TCRalphabeta/CD19-depleted stem cell transplant. The origin of the receptors is a boy aged 2 to 10 with acute lymphoblastic leukemia, due to receive a stem cell transplant.

This clonotype was counted at least ten times. J is TRBJ2-7 and V is TRBV18; maybe TRBD2 (6 bases). V shed 3 bases and J shed 4 bases, with 25 bases lying between them. The germline gives CDR1 KGHSH, CDR2 LQKENI. This CDR3 has 18 amino acids. As DNA, the CDR3 is TGTGCCAGCTCACCCCAGAGTCTTAAAGGGACGGGGACTTACGAGCAGTACTTC. Translated, it gives CASSPQSLKGTGTYEQYF.

Ten or more counts support this clonotype. V is TRBV4-3 and J is TRBJ2-2, with 10 nucleotides matching TRBD1. V lost 3 bases, J lost 7 bases, and 5 bases stayed unmatched. The CDR3 covers 15 residues. CDR1 is LGHNA, CDR2 YSLEER, per germline. This chain's CDR3 is CASSHGQGVFGELFF. The CDR3 nucleotides are TGCGCCAGCAGCCACGGACAGGGGGTTTTCGGGGAGCTGTTTTTT.

This clonotype was observed at least ten times. The chain employs TRBV20-1 and TRBJ1-1; TRBD1 matches 10 bases. The length of the CDR3 is 15 residues. The germline CDR1 and CDR2 sequences are DFQATT and SNEGSKA (reference sequence). J was trimmed by 0 bases and V by 5 bases; bases with no gene match: 6. The CDR3 loop is CSAPRQGAMNTEAFF. DNA for the CDR3: TGCAGTGCTCCTCGACAGGGGGCAATGAACACTGAAGCTTTCTTT.

This clonotype was recorded many times. The chain joins TRBV27 to TRBJ2-2, with D unresolved. V was shortened by 6 bases and J by 3 bases, with 11 bases between the two germline ends. The CDR3 length is 14 residues. The germline V gene encodes CDR1 MNHEY and CDR2 SMNVEV (reference sequence). The CDR3 is CASSLIRDTGELFF. The CDR3 coding sequence is TGTGCCAGCAGCCTAATCCGTGACACCGGGGAGCTGTTTTTT.

This clonotype was seen only a few times. Compared with germline, one end of the junction differs, possibly owing to a read error. Here the CDR3 reads CSSSSQGVENTGELFF. The CDR3 DNA reads as TGTTCCAGCAGTTCCCAAGGGGTTGAAAACACCGGGGAGCTGTTTTTT. The chain carries TRBV7-2 and TRBJ2-2, with a tentative D call TRBD1 (5 bases). Germline values: CDR1 SGHTA, CDR2 FQGNSA. The CDR3 totals 16 residues.

As regards this clonotype: This may come from a read error, since a much larger clone is one base off. The CDR3 carries no conserved terminal phenylalanine or tryptophan, so it likely arises from a read error. This chain links TRBV5-1 with TRBJ2-2, with D uncertain. V lost 4 bases and J 5 bases, leaving 18 bases between the germline ends. CDR3 length: 16 residues. The germline CDR1 and CDR2 sequences are SGHRS and YFSETQ. The CDR3 reads CASSATLASSTGELFV. CDR3 nucleotide sequence: TGCGCCAGCAGCGCCACCTTGGCGTCGAGTACCGGGGAGCTGTTTGTT.

The CDR3 protein is CSARMNTEAFF. The CDR3 DNA sequence: TGCAGTGCTAGAATGAACACTGAAGCTTTCTTT. The chain employs TRBV20-1 and TRBJ1-1; D is unresolved. Trimming pared 2 bases from V and 0 bases from J, leaving 1 base between. Germline CDR1 and CDR2: DFQATT and SNEGSKA (reference sequence). The CDR3 runs 11 residues.

This sequence joins TRBV29-1 and TRBJ1-2, with no clear D. Trimming left V 1 base short and J 2 bases short, with 8 bases between. CDR1 is SQVTM, CDR2 ANQGSEA, per germline. The CDR3 totals 13 residues. This CDR3 reads CSVEGGLNYGYTF. The CDR3 bases are TGCAGCGTTGAAGGGGGTCTGAACTATGGCTACACCTTC.

This clonotype turned up a few times. The V and J genes are TRBV7-6 and TRBJ2-3, with a possible D match to TRBD1 (5 bases). CDR1 and CDR2 from the germline V gene are SGHVS and FNYEAQ. This CDR3 contains 15 residues. The ends were cut back, 5 bases at V and 0 bases at J, with 12 bases in the middle. The CDR3 bases are TGTGCCAGCAGCCAAGGGGTTACTAGCACAGATACGCAGTATTTT. Amino acids: CASSQGVTSTDTQYF.

Only a few counts were recorded for this clonotype. J is TRBJ2-7 and V is TRBV6-6; 7 bases fit TRBD1. The germline CDR1 and CDR2 sequences are MNHNY and SVGAGI (reference sequence). The CDR3 loop spans 13 amino acids. Losses at the gene ends were 7 bases for V and 4 bases for J; bases not matched to a gene: 7. CDR3 amino acids: CASIGGSEYEQYF. In DNA form, the CDR3 reads TGTGCCAGCATAGGGGGCAGTGAGTACGAGCAGTACTTC.

The table lists this clonotype with many counts. CDR3 coding DNA: TGTGCCAGCAGTCTGCGGGATTACAATGAGCAGTTCTTC. Translated: CASSLRDYNEQFF. The chain recombines TRBV6-2 or TRBV6-3 with TRBJ2-1; possibly TRBD2 for D (6 bases). CDR3 size: 13 residues. V lost 5 bases and J 4 bases, leaving 9 bases between the germline ends. The germline V gene encodes CDR1 MNHEY and CDR2 SVGEGT.

This clonotype came up many times. The genes are TRBV20-1 and TRBJ2-5; D unresolved. Per the germline V gene, CDR1 is DFQATT and CDR2 is SNEGSKA (reference sequence). The CDR3 is made up of 11 amino acids. Trimming removed 6 bases from V and 2 bases from J, with 7 bases in between. CDR3 nucleotide sequence: TGCAGTGCCTCACAGCAAGAGACCCAGTACTTC. This sequence encodes CSASQQETQYF.

This clonotype was observed at least ten times. This chain connects TRBV7-6 to TRBJ2-3; no reliable D call. The germline gives CDR1 SGHVS, CDR2 FNYEAQ. The CDR3 length is 14 residues. The V and J ends lost 4 bases and 0 bases respectively, with 8 bases between them. CDR3 loop: CASSYHVSTDTQYF. In nucleotides, the CDR3 is TGTGCCAGCAGCTACCACGTTAGCACAGATACGCAGTATTTT.

At least ten counts were recorded for this clonotype. The chain links TRBV7-2 to TRBJ2-7, with D tentatively TRBD1 (6 bases). Germline-derived CDR1 and CDR2 are SGHTA and FQGNSA. The CDR3 runs to 13 residues. With 4 bases removed from V and 6 bases from J, the gap between germline ends came to 13 bases. The CDR3 here is CASSSSQGREQYF. The DNA of the CDR3 is TGTGCCAGCAGCTCATCGCAGGGGCGCGAGCAGTACTTC.

The chain uses TRBV29-1 and TRBJ2-5; TRBD2 might be the D (6 bases). Germline assignment: CDR1 SQVTM and CDR2 ANQGSEA. Between the trimmed V and J ends, which lost 1 base and 5 bases, there was a span of 8 bases. This CDR3 has 12 amino acids. In DNA form, the CDR3 reads TGCAGCGTTGAAGCGGGAGAGGAGACCCAGTACTTC. Translated, it gives CSVEAGEETQYF.

The chain couples TRBV5-1 to TRBJ2-2; D is perhaps TRBD2 (6 bases). The CDR3 is made up of 14 amino acids. CDR1 SGHRS and CDR2 YFSETQ come from the germline V gene. V was shortened by 3 bases and J by 5 bases, with 11 bases between the two germline ends. DNA of the CDR3: TGCGCCAGCAGCTGGCAGGGAGGAACCGGGGAGCTGTTTTTT. This translates into CASSWQGGTGELFF.

In its sample, this clonotype was seen a few times. V gene TRBV7-3 combines with J gene TRBJ1-2, with D maybe TRBD1 (5 bases). The CDR3 spans 13 residues. V lost 5 bases and J lost 3, with 10 bases in between. The germline CDR1 and CDR2 sequences are SGHTA and FQGTGA. CDR3 nucleotides: TGTGCCAGCAGCAGGGGAGAGGACTATGGCTACACCTTC. Its protein is CASSRGEDYGYTF. Full variable domain (rest looked up from reference TRBV7-3 and TRBJ1-2): GAGVSQTPSNKVTEKGKYVELRCDPISGHTALYWYRQSLGQGPEFLIYFQGTGAADDSGLPNDRFFAVRPEGSVSTLKIQRTERGDSAVYLCASSRGEDYGYTFGSGTRLTVV.

The V and J genes are TRBV5-8 and TRBJ2-1, with 8 bases that match TRBD2. Germline V CDR1 and CDR2: SGHTS, YDEGEE. The V segment lost 4 bases and the J segment 1 base; nucleotides outside the gene matches: 4. The CDR3 length is 15 residues. The CDR3 protein is CASSPREGSYNEQFF. CDR3 bases: TGTGCCAGCAGCCCCCGGGAGGGTTCCTACAATGAGCAGTTCTTC. The whole variable domain, filled in from reference TRBV5-8 and TRBJ2-1, reads EAGVTQSPTHLIKTRGQQATLRCSPISGHTSVYWYQQALGLGLQFLLWYDEGEERNRGNFPPRFSGRQFPNYSSELNVNALELEDSALYLCASSPREGSYNEQFFGPGTRLTVL.

This clonotype has a count of ten or more. The chain employs TRBV11-2 and TRBJ2-2; 9 bases are a match to TRBD1. CDR1 and CDR2 from the germline V gene are SGHAT and FQNNGV. J was trimmed by 1 base and V by 1 base; bases with no gene match: 1. The CDR3 has 16 amino acids. CDR3 nucleotides: TGTGCCAGCAGCTTAGGGGACAGGGTGAACACCGGGGAGCTGTTTTTT. Translation: CASSLGDRVNTGELFF. Together with reference TRBV11-2 and TRBJ2-2, the CDR3 gives the full variable domain: EAGVAQSPRYKIIEKRQSVAFWCNPISGHATLYWYQQILGQGPKLLIQFQNNGVVDDSQLPKDRFSAERLKGVDSTLKIQPAKLEDSAVYLCASSLGDRVNTGELFFGEGSRLTVL.

The chain has TRBV6-5 and TRBJ1-1; a weak D match, TRBD1 (5 bases). Germline loops: CDR1 MNHEY, CDR2 SVGAGI. The CDR3 contains 15 residues. V lost 2 bases and J 0 bases, leaving 10 bases between the germline ends. This CDR3 is CASSYRGGVNTEAFF. DNA for the CDR3: TGTGCCAGCAGTTACCGTGGGGGGGTGAACACTGAAGCTTTCTTT.

There are many counts of this clonotype. The rearrangement joins TRBV4-3 to TRBJ2-1, with D possibly being TRBD2 (6 bases). The germline V gene has CDR1 LGHNA and CDR2 YSLEER. The CDR3 is 14 residues long. Trimming cost V 0 bases and J 12 bases, with 15 bases left between them. The CDR3 sequence: CASSQEGGGNGQFF. The CDR3 bases are TGCGCCAGCAGCCAAGAGGGAGGCGGGAACGGGCAGTTCTTC.

CDR3 in amino acids: CASSPGPVPYGYTF. CDR3 DNA sequence: TGTGCCAGCAGTCCCGGGCCCGTTCCGTATGGCTACACCTTC. The chain links TRBV27 to TRBJ1-2; D uncertain. Trimming took off 5 bases at V and 5 bases at J, with 15 bases between the two ends. CDR3 length: 14 residues. Per germline, CDR1 MNHEY and CDR2 SMNVEV (reference sequence).

In its sample, this clonotype was seen many times. The chain couples TRBV20-1 to TRBJ2-5; either TRBD1 or TRBD2 may supply D (5 bases each). The germline V gene encodes CDR1 DFQATT and CDR2 SNEGSKA (reference sequence). CDR3 length equals 18 residues. The V end was cut by 4 bases, the J end by 5 bases, with 29 bases between. The chain's CDR3 is CSAITRGSTQSRRETQYF. In DNA form, the CDR3 reads TGCAGTGCTATAACCCGGGGCTCGACTCAATCTCGAAGGGAGACCCAGTACTTC.

This clonotype showed up many times. The rearrangement joins TRBV18 to TRBJ2-3; D remains unclear. The CDR3 loop spans 13 amino acids. V lost 0 bases and J lost 8, with 9 bases in between. Germline assignment: CDR1 KGHSH and CDR2 LQKENI. The CDR3 here is CASSPPEQTTQYF. The CDR3 DNA is TGTGCCAGCTCACCACCAGAACAGACTACGCAGTATTTT.

This clonotype was seen only a few times. V is TRBV29-1 and J is TRBJ2-3, with D possibly called TRBD1 or TRBD2 (5 bases each). Deletions cut 7 bases from V and 6 bases from J, with 14 bases between. The CDR3 contains 12 residues. The germline CDR1 and CDR2 sequences are SQVTM and ANQGSEA. The CDR3 coding sequence is TGCAGCGGGGGGAGATCTATGGATACGCAGTATTTT. Protein sequence: CSGGRSMDTQYF.

The chain combines TRBV15 with TRBJ1-4; 7 nucleotides align to TRBD1. V lost 3 bases to trimming and J lost 5 bases; unmatched junction nucleotides: 6. Germline CDR1 LNHNV, CDR2 YYDKDF (reference sequence). CDR3 length: 15 residues. CDR3 sequence (DNA): TGTGCCACCAGCAGGAGTTCCAGGGGGAATGAAAAACTGTTTTTT. It specifies CATSRSSRGNEKLFF.

This clonotype was seen many times. The genes are TRBV29-1 and TRBJ2-2, with 8 bases identical to TRBD2. From germline, CDR1 is SQVTM and CDR2 ANQGSEA. CDR3 length: 14 residues. The CDR3 coding sequence is TGCATCGCAACCCCGGGACTAGGGACCGGGGAGCTGTTTTTT. Its translation is CIATPGLGTGELFF.

Ten or more counts support this clonotype. The chain couples TRBV20-1 to TRBJ2-7; perhaps TRBD2 as D (5 bases). Trimming removed 3 bases at V and 8 bases at J, with 29 bases between. The CDR3 is 17 amino acids. The germline V gene has CDR1 DFQATT and CDR2 SNEGSKA (reference sequence). CDR3: CSASSRRTLDSTEKQYF. The CDR3 DNA reads TGCAGTGCTAGCTCTCGCAGAACACTAGATTCTACTGAGAAGCAGTACTTC.

This clonotype was detected many times. The chain has TRBV10-3 and TRBJ2-6; no clear D. Trimming removed 8 bases at V and 2 bases at J, with 7 bases between. The CDR3 sequence is 13 residues long. Germline V gene data show CDR1 as ENHRY and CDR2 as SYGVKD. The CDR3 sequence is CAIASAGANVLTF. CDR3 nucleotides: TGTGCCATCGCCTCGGCTGGGGCCAACGTCCTGACTTTC.

This clonotype was counted ten times or more. The chain has TRBV5-1 and TRBJ2-5, with D perhaps matching TRBD2 (6 bases). The CDR3 is 14 amino acids. V gave up 4 bases and J gave up 4 bases, with 14 bases separating them. Germline assignment: CDR1 SGHRS and CDR2 YFSETQ. The CDR3 protein is CASSELSGGETQYF. For the CDR3, the DNA is TGCGCCAGCAGCGAGCTCTCCGGGGGAGAGACCCAGTACTTC.

This clonotype was found many times. The chain has TRBV28 and TRBJ1-5; no clear D gene. V shed 7 bases and J shed 7 bases, with 11 bases lying between them. CDR1 is MDHEN, CDR2 SYDVKM, per germline. CDR3 length equals 12 residues. CDR3 DNA: TGTGCCAGCAATCAAATGGGGCAGCCCCAGCATTTT. Encoded protein: CASNQMGQPQHF.